These 6 T cell receptor beta chains originate from one sample sequenced in a study of a mutant IDH1 vaccine in newly diagnosed glioma. For these TCRs, the target antigens are not known. Sample time point: week 35, safety follow-up. Vaccination used 300 ug of mutant IDH1 20-mer peptide per dose, with topical imiquimod. Sequencing used immunoSEQ multiplex PCR; TCRdb keeps in-frame clones, though not all of them. The data hold 26,000 or so clones, with 70% to 90% observed a single time. Specimen: PBMCs, collected from a glioma patient whose treatment included an IDH1 peptide vaccine. The source of these receptors is a man between 25 and 39 years old with glioma.

This chain joins TRBV5-4 and TRBJ2-3, with TRBD2 matching 7 bases. CDR3 size: 16 residues. Germline assignment: CDR1 SGHNT and CDR2 YYREEE (reference sequence). The J segment lost 1 base and the V segment lost 0 bases, leaving 5 bases of the junction unmatched. CDR3 protein: CASSLGGTTGTDTQYF. The CDR3 nucleotides read TGTGCCAGCAGCTTGGGTGGGACTACTGGCACAGATACGCAGTATTTT.

The rearrangement links TRBV6-5 to TRBJ2-3, with D possibly TRBD1 on 6 matching bases. Germline V CDR1 and CDR2: MNHEY, SVGAGI. The V gene lost 7 bases and the J gene lost 4 bases, with 18 bases spanning the gap. The CDR3 covers 15 residues. DNA for the CDR3: TGTGCCAGCACGAAGGGGGACGGGAACTCAGATACGCAGTATTTT. Translating it yields CASTKGDGNSDTQYF.

The V gene is TRBV5-1, the J gene TRBJ1-4, with TRBD1 matching over 7 bases. The CDR3 is 14 residues long. Germline loops: CDR1 SGHRS, CDR2 YFSETQ. The junction had 7 bases not matched to a gene; V was cut back by 4 bases and J by 7 bases. The CDR3 is CASSRGQVREKLFF. DNA of the CDR3: TGCGCCAGCAGCCGAGGACAGGTCCGTGAAAAACTGTTTTTT.

CDR3 DNA sequence: TGTGCCAGCAGCCCACAGGGGACTAGCACAGATACGCAGTATTTT. It specifies CASSPQGTSTDTQYF. The chain joins TRBV11-2 to TRBJ2-3; weak D call: TRBD1 (7 bases). The length of the CDR3 is 15 residues. Germline assignment: CDR1 SGHAT and CDR2 FQNNGV. The V and J ends lost 5 bases and 0 bases respectively, with 12 bases between them.

The gene calls are TRBV19 and TRBJ2-2; 9 bases are a match to TRBD1. The CDR3 sequence is 14 residues long. From germline, CDR1 is LNHDA and CDR2 SQIVND (reference sequence). The V gene end was trimmed by 8 bases and the J gene end by 4 bases; junction bases not matched to a gene: 5. CDR3 amino acids: CASRTGVVTGELFF. As DNA, the CDR3 is TGTGCCAGTCGGACAGGGGTGGTCACCGGGGAGCTGTTTTTT.

V and J are TRBV10-1 and TRBJ2-3; 10 bases align to TRBD2. CDR1 and CDR2 (germline): WNHNN, SYGVQD (reference sequence). This CDR3 has 15 amino acids. Unmatched junction bases numbered 5, after V lost 4 bases and J lost 4 bases. The DNA of the CDR3 is TGCGCCAGCAGTGTATCGAGCGGGAGGGCAGATACGCAGTATTTT. Translated, it gives CASSVSSGRADTQYF.